The present T cell receptor beta chain was sequenced within a study of T-cell reconstitution after alpha-beta-depleted transplantation in children. This CDR3 has 16 residues. Germline V gene lookup returns CDR1 LNHNV and CDR2 YYDKDF (reference sequence). Trimming shortened V by 0 bases and J by 6 bases, and 15 bases separated the two germline ends. Unique molecular identifiers tagged the TCRbeta library. TCRdb re-called the PCR reads through MiXCR, storing one row per CDR3 protein. The table includes some 550,000 distinct CDR3 sequences, roughly 23% detected once. This clonotype was seen repeatedly, ten times or more.

The sequences come from PBMCs, mostly from graft donor cells, collected 360 days after TCRalphabeta/CD19-depleted stem cell transplant. The chain employs TRBV15 and TRBJ2-1, with a weak D call TRBD2 (6 bases). The clonotype comes from a boy under three years old who had a stem cell transplant for acute myeloid leukemia, so the T cells may come from the graft donor. In DNA form, the CDR3 reads TGTGCCACCAGCAGAGATCGAGGACCGGGGGTCAATGAGCAGTTCTTC. Encoded protein: CATSRDRGPGVNEQFF.